The 23 T cell receptor beta chains given below trace back to one sample, sequenced in a study of response to subunit inactivated influenza vaccine. TCRdb analysed the RT-PCR reads with MiXCR anew, one entry per CDR3 protein. The data contain hundreds of thousands of distinct CDR3 sequences, around 20% of them singletons. The sample consisted of PBMCs from blood, taken about 5 days after vaccination. The receptors here all came from a man aged 50 or older who received an inactivated influenza vaccine.

The chain uses TRBV29-1 and TRBJ2-1; TRBD1 might be the D (6 bases). The CDR3 is 15 amino acids. The V gene lost 7 bases and the J gene lost 3 bases, with 19 bases spanning the gap. Per the germline V gene, CDR1 is SQVTM and CDR2 is ANQGSEA. CDR3 nucleotide sequence: TGCAGCGCCCGGGACACGAGATCCAACTACAATGAGCAGTTCTTC. It codes for CSARDTRSNYNEQFF.

The genes are TRBV7-8 and TRBJ1-2, with D unclear. CDR1 and CDR2 from the germline V gene are SGHVS and FQNEAQ. Trimming stripped 1 base from V and 4 bases from J, with 13 bases between. CDR3 length: 15 amino acids. CDR3 bases: TGTGCCAGCAGCTTAGTTCCGGGTTCCGTCTATGGCTACACCTTC. Protein product: CASSLVPGSVYGYTF. The full variable domain, its missing parts supplied by reference TRBV7-8 and TRBJ1-2, is GAGVSQSPRYKVAKRGQDVALRCDPISGHVSLFWYQQALGQGPEFLTYFQNEAQLDKSGLPSDRFFAERPEGSVSTLKIQRTQQEDSAVYLCASSLVPGSVYGYTFGSGTRLTVV.

A single count supports this clonotype. This chain joins TRBV20-1 and TRBJ2-4, with 7 bases that match TRBD1. The germline CDR1 and CDR2 sequences are DFQATT and SNEGSKA (reference sequence). After removal of 1 base from V and 7 bases from J, the junction contained 4 bases not matched to a gene. The CDR3 length is 13 residues. CDR3 amino acids: CSARVTGANIQYF. The CDR3 bases are TGCAGTGCTAGAGTCACAGGGGCGAACATTCAGTACTTC.

This clonotype was recorded many times. This chain's CDR3 is CASTVGYTGELFF. The DNA for the CDR3 is TGTGCCAGCACCGTAGGGTACACCGGGGAGCTGTTTTTT. This sequence joins TRBV12-3 or TRBV12-4 and TRBJ2-2; D uncertain. This CDR3 contains 13 residues. Trimming removed 7 bases at V and 3 bases at J, with 9 bases between.

V and J are TRBV5-1 and TRBJ2-5; D gene unclear. This CDR3 is built from 16 residues. Trimming pared 0 bases from V and 4 bases from J, leaving 16 bases between. CDR1 is SGHRS and CDR2 is YFSETQ in the germline V gene. The CDR3: CASSLGDLQPRETQYF. The CDR3 DNA reads as TGCGCCAGCAGCTTGGGGGATCTCCAGCCCCGAGAGACCCAGTACTTC.

CDR3 residues: CASSPMGGRDYEQYF. The CDR3 region has the DNA TGTGCCAGTAGCCCCATGGGGGGTAGAGACTACGAGCAGTACTTC. The V call is TRBV19, the J call TRBJ2-7; TRBD2 is a possible D gene (6 bases). Germline values: CDR1 LNHDA, CDR2 SQIVND (reference sequence). V lost 6 bases and J lost 3, with 18 bases in between. The CDR3 has 15 amino acids.

V usage is TRBV9 and J usage is TRBJ2-3; TRBD2 aligns across 10 bases. Germline lookup yields CDR1 SGDLS and CDR2 YYNGEE. The CDR3 contains 20 residues. Trimming took 4 bases from V and 5 from J; bases not matched to a gene: 22. CDR3 DNA sequence: TGTGCCAGCAGCCCAGGGGGAGGGCTAGCGGGAGACCCGGGGGGAGATACGCAGTATTTT. Amino acids: CASSPGGGLAGDPGGDTQYF.

This clonotype showed up just a few times. The V gene is TRBV28, the J gene TRBJ2-1, with TRBD2 identical over 9 bases. Germline V gene lookup returns CDR1 MDHEN and CDR2 SYDVKM. Trimming removed 6 bases from V and 4 bases from J; junction bases left unmatched: 10. The CDR3 is made up of 16 amino acids. CDR3 sequence (DNA): TGTGCCAGCAGCCGGGGGGGGACTAGCTCGTACAATGAGCAGTTCTTC. Translation gives CASSRGGTSSYNEQFF. Full variable domain (outside the CDR3, taken from reference TRBV28 and TRBJ2-1): DVKVTQSSRYLVKRTGEKVFLECVQDMDHENMFWYRQDPGLGLRLIYFSYDVKMKEKGDIPEGYSVSREKKERFSLILESASTNQTSMYLCASSRGGTSSYNEQFFGPGTRLTVL.

There are a few counts of this clonotype. V usage is TRBV11-2 and J usage is TRBJ2-1, with a weak D call TRBD1 (6 bases). V dropped 5 bases and J dropped 8 bases, with 10 bases sitting between them. The CDR3 spans 12 residues. Germline V gene data show CDR1 as SGHAT and CDR2 as FQNNGV. CDR3 region: CASSHRVDEQFF. The CDR3 nucleotides are TGTGCCAGCAGCCACAGGGTGGATGAGCAGTTCTTC.

The V and J genes are TRBV9 and TRBJ1-2; weak D call: TRBD1 (5 bases). Germline CDR1 reads SGDLS; CDR2 reads YYNGEE. The CDR3 is made up of 15 amino acids. The V end was cut by 0 bases, the J end by 2 bases, with 11 bases between. CDR3 DNA sequence: TGTGCCAGCAGCGTAGGGATCGGGGGGAACTATGGCTACACCTTC. The encoded protein is CASSVGIGGNYGYTF.

This clonotype was detected a few times. The chain links TRBV20-1 to TRBJ2-1, with D possibly being TRBD1 or TRBD2 (5 bases each). Germline-derived CDR1 and CDR2 are DFQATT and SNEGSKA (reference sequence). The CDR3 sequence is 16 residues long. Trimming shortened V by 2 bases and J by 3 bases, and 17 bases separated the two germline ends. This CDR3 reads CSARYFGTSNYNEQFF. CDR3 in DNA: TGCAGTGCTAGATATTTCGGGACGTCTAACTACAATGAGCAGTTCTTC.

This clonotype was detected a few times. The genes are TRBV2 and TRBJ1-6; 7 nucleotides agree with TRBD1. This CDR3 has 13 residues. The V and J ends lost 6 bases and 9 bases, in that order; junction bases with no gene match: 5. Germline CDR1 and CDR2: SNHLY and FYNNEI. The CDR3 loop reads CASRGTAGSPLHF. CDR3 DNA: TGTGCCAGCAGGGGGACAGCCGGTTCACCCCTCCACTTT.

Regarding this clonotype: At one end the junction does not follow the germline gene, possibly because of a read error. This chain joins TRBV11-2 and TRBJ1-5; D gene unclear. Germline assignment: CDR1 SGHAT and CDR2 FQNNGV. The CDR3 has 13 residues. The CDR3 DNA reads TGTGCCTGCAGCTTGGTTCGGGATCAGCCCCAGCATTTT. Translation gives CACSLVRDQPQHF.

This clonotype was counted only a few times. The rearrangement uses TRBV11-2 and TRBJ2-1; the match to TRBD2 covers 10 bases. Germline CDR1 and CDR2: SGHAT and FQNNGV. The CDR3 consists of 14 residues. V lost 1 base, J lost 9 bases, and 3 bases stayed unmatched. For the CDR3, the DNA is TGTGCCAGCAGCTTAGGAGCGGGGGGGGGTGAGCAGTTCTTC. Translating gives CASSLGAGGGEQFF. Combining the CDR3 with reference TRBV11-2 and TRBJ2-1 gives the whole variable domain EAGVAQSPRYKIIEKRQSVAFWCNPISGHATLYWYQQILGQGPKLLIQFQNNGVVDDSQLPKDRFSAERLKGVDSTLKIQPAKLEDSAVYLCASSLGAGGGEQFFGPGTRLTVL.

The rearrangement joins TRBV27 to TRBJ2-5; 7 nucleotides match TRBD1. In germline, CDR1 is MNHEY, CDR2 SMNVEV (reference sequence). This CDR3 region has 16 residues. With V trimmed by 5 bases and J by 1 base, 10 bases remained unmatched. This chain's CDR3 is CASSQTGVLSQETQYF. CDR3 nucleotide sequence: TGTGCCAGCAGTCAAACAGGGGTCCTCTCCCAAGAGACCCAGTACTTC.

This clonotype was detected only a few times. The rearrangement links TRBV5-1 to TRBJ2-3; the match to TRBD2 covers 8 bases. V was pared by 2 bases and J by 2 bases, with 10 bases of the junction left unmatched. The CDR3 has 17 residues. Germline V CDR1 and CDR2: SGHRS, YFSETQ. CDR3 nucleotide sequence: TGCGCCAGCAGCTTCCGGGGGGGACCTATGTTCACAGATACGCAGTATTTT. This translates into CASSFRGGPMFTDTQYF.

This clonotype was seen more than once but under ten times. This sequence joins TRBV5-4 and TRBJ2-7; D remains unclear. Trimming cost V 9 bases and J 1 base, with 17 bases left between them. Per the germline V gene, CDR1 is SGHNT and CDR2 is YYREEE (reference sequence). This CDR3 spans 14 amino acids. CDR3 in DNA: TGTGCCACCTGTAACAAGGGTCGGTCCTACGAGCAGTACTTC. Translation gives CATCNKGRSYEQYF.

This chain connects TRBV6-5 to TRBJ2-6; D possibly corresponds to TRBD1 (6 bases). CDR3 length: 16 amino acids. V shed 0 bases and J shed 7 bases, with 13 bases lying between them. The V gene's germline CDR1 is MNHEY and CDR2 SVGAGI. This CDR3 is CASSYSGQGRANVLTF. The CDR3 DNA sequence: TGTGCCAGCAGTTACTCGGGCCAGGGGAGAGCCAACGTCCTGACTTTC.

DNA of the CDR3: TGCAGCGCCTTAGCGGGAGATAAATACGAGCAGTACTTC. This translates into CSALAGDKYEQYF. The chain joins TRBV29-1 to TRBJ2-7; 9 nucleotides line up with TRBD2. Losses at the gene ends were 7 bases for V and 4 bases for J; bases not matched to a gene: 8. This CDR3 is built from 13 residues. Germline V gene sequence: CDR1 SQVTM, CDR2 ANQGSEA.

The V and J genes are TRBV20-1 and TRBJ1-2, with D tentatively TRBD1 (5 bases). Per germline, CDR1 DFQATT and CDR2 SNEGSKA (reference sequence). This CDR3 spans 14 amino acids. V was pared by 6 bases and J by 4 bases, with 18 bases between. This chain's CDR3 is CSAPVGAGGYGYTF. CDR3 sequence (DNA): TGCAGTGCCCCCGTCGGGGCCGGCGGCTATGGCTACACCTTC.

V and J are TRBV27 and TRBJ2-6, with D possibly TRBD2 on 5 matching bases. Trimming stripped 3 bases from V and 4 bases from J, with 13 bases between. Germline values: CDR1 MNHEY, CDR2 SMNVEV (reference sequence). The CDR3 is 16 residues long. The CDR3 region has the DNA TGTGCCAGCAGTTTGCTGGGGAGCAGAGGGGCCAACGTCCTGACTTTC. Amino acids: CASSLLGSRGANVLTF.

Many counts were recorded for this clonotype. J is TRBJ2-3 and V is TRBV24-1; no definite D call. Germline V gives CDR1 KGHDR, CDR2 SFDVKD. The CDR3 runs 15 residues. V lost 4 bases and J lost 0, with 10 bases in between. CDR3 coding DNA: TGTGCCACCAGTGACGGGCACACTAGCACAGATACGCAGTATTTT. Residues: CATSDGHTSTDTQYF.

This clonotype was counted between two and nine times. The chain joins TRBV7-4 to TRBJ2-1; D is ambiguous. Germline V gene data show CDR1 as SGHVT and CDR2 as SQSDAQ. The CDR3 has 17 amino acids. Trimming shortened V by 1 base and J by 4 bases, and 17 bases separated the two germline ends. CDR3 coding DNA: TGTGCCAGCAGCTTAGTGTGCGAGCGCCCAACATACAATGAGCAGTTCTTC. It codes for CASSLVCERPTYNEQFF.